This TCR beta chain was observed in a study of a mutant IDH1 vaccine in newly diagnosed glioma. Described time point: baseline, week 1 (first vaccination visit). Treatment of the sample: pre-vaccination baseline after standard-of-care therapy. Profiling relied on immunoSEQ multiplex PCR, and the TCRdb table lists in-frame clones only, not all of them. There are 60,000 to 75,000 clones in the sample; 65% to 85% occur only once, and 4% to 5.5% lies in the top ten. The CDR3 is 14 amino acids. Germline V lookup: CDR1 SNHLY, CDR2 FYNNEI. V was pared by 6 bases and J by 8 bases, with 17 bases between. This clone turned up a few times.

The source was peripheral blood mononuclear cells (PBMCs), collected from a glioma patient treated with radiotherapy, temozolomide or both. The sequence was collected from a woman under 30 with glioma. Some clones in this sample may be carry-over from other donors' samples. The rearrangement joins TRBV2 to TRBJ2-1; D unclear. The CDR3 reads CASSTGVGSDEQFF. As DNA, the CDR3 is TGTGCCAGCAGCACTGGGGTGGGAAGCGATGAGCAGTTCTTC. Looking up the rest from reference TRBV2 and TRBJ2-1 gives the full variable domain: EPEVTQTPSHQVTQMGQEVILRCVPISNHLYFYWYRQILGQKVEFLVSFYNNEISEKSEIFDDQFSVERPDGSNFTLKIRSTKLEDSAMYFCASSTGVGSDEQFFGPGTRLTVL.